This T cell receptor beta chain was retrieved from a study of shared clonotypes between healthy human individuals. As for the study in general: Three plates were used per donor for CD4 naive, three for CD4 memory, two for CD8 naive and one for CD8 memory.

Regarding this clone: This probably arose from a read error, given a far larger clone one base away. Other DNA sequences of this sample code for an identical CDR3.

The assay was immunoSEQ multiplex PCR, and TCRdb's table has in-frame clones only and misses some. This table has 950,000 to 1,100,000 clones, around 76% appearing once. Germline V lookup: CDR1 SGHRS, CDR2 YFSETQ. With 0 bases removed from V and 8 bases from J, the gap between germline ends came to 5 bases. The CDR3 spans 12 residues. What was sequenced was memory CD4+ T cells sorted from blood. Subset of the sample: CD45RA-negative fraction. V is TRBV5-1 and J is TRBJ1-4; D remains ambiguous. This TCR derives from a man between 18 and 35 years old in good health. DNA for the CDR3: TGCGCCAGCAGCTTGGGCGTAGAAAAACTGTTTTTT. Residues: CASSLGVEKLFF.